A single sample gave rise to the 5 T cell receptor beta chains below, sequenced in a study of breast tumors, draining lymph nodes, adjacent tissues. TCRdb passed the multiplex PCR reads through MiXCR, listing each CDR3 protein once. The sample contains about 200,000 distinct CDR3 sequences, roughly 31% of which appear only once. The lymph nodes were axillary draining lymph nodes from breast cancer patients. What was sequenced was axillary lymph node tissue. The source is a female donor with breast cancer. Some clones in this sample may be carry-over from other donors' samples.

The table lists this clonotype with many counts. The CDR3: CSAVPDGGRTYGYTF. CDR3 bases: TGCAGTGCTGTCCCAGACGGGGGACGAACGTATGGCTACACCTTC. The J gene is TRBJ1-2, the V gene TRBV20-1; possible D gene TRBD1, 5 bases. CDR3 size: 15 residues. V shed 5 bases and J shed 5 bases, with 21 bases lying between them. Germline V gene data show CDR1 as DFQATT and CDR2 as SNEGSKA (reference sequence).

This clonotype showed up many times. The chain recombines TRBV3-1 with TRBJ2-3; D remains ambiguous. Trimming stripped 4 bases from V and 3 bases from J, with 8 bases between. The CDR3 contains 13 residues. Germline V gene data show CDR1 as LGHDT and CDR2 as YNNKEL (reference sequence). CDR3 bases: TGTGCCAGCAGCCCTTCCACTACAGATACGCAGTATTTT. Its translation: CASSPSTTDTQYF.

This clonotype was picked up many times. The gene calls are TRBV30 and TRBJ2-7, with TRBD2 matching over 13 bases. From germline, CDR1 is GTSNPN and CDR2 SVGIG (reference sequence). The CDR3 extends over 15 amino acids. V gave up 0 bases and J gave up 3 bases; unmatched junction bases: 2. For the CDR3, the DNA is TGTGCCTGGAGTGTACGACTAGCGGGAGGCTACGAGCAGTACTTC. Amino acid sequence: CAWSVRLAGGYEQYF.

This CDR3 is CASRVGVDQPQHF. For the CDR3, the DNA is TGTGCCAGCAGGGTGGGTGTAGATCAGCCCCAGCATTTT. The V gene is TRBV12-3 or TRBV12-4, the J gene TRBJ1-5, with D unresolved. The CDR3 has 13 amino acids. V was trimmed by 6 bases and J by 5 bases, leaving 11 bases between them.

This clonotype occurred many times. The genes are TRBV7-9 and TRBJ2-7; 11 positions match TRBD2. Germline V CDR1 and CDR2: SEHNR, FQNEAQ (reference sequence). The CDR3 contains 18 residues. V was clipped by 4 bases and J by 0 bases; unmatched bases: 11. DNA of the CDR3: TGTGCCAGCAGCTCCGGGACTAGCGGCGCCTTCGTCTCCTACGAGCAGTACTTC. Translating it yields CASSSGTSGAFVSYEQYF.